The present entry profiles one T cell receptor (beta chain) with its context. Its antigen is currently unknown. This entry belongs to a study of T cell responses to AZD1222 COVID-19 vaccine. Across the study: Combined were second doses at about 4 or about 12 weeks. Findings of the study overall: Spike was spanned by vaccine-associated CD4 TCRs, which were dominant at 160-218 and 743-854.

CDR1 SGHAT and CDR2 FQNNGV come from the germline V gene. This CDR3 has 14 amino acids. V was shortened by 1 base and J by 10 bases, with 14 bases between the two germline ends. Profiled with immunoSEQ multiplex PCR; TCRdb holds only in-frame clones, not every one. The data hold around 130,000 clones, with approximately 85% observed a single time. Sequences were derived from peripheral blood, sampled on day 0 of AZD1222 vaccination. The rearrangement links TRBV11-2 to TRBJ2-1, with D unresolved. The receptor comes from an adult in good health. CDR3 in DNA: TGTGCCAGCAGCTTAGGGACCTTGGGTGGAGAGCAGTTCTTC. Encoded protein: CASSLGTLGGEQFF.